The source of this T cell receptor beta chain is a study of radiation and T cells in renal cell carcinoma. V shed 2 bases and J shed 5 bases, with 9 bases lying between them. Germline V gives CDR1 SNHLY, CDR2 FYNNEI. There are 14 residues in the CDR3. Noted time point: blood 4 weeks post-SBRT, at nephrectomy. Treatment meaning: 15 Gy SBRT to primary tumor, nephrectomy 4 weeks later. A few counts support this clone. Other DNA sequences of this sample code for an identical CDR3. Data came from immunoSEQ multiplex PCR; TCRdb stores just in-frame clones and leaves some out. The sample includes 150,000 to 200,000 clones, about 85% of them seen just once.

The sequences come from blood, collected from a patient whose treatment included radiotherapy and nephrectomy. This TCR derives from a woman in her fifties or sixties with renal cell carcinoma. This chain connects TRBV2 to TRBJ2-2; D may be TRBD1 or TRBD2 (5 bases each). The CDR3, as DNA: TGTGCCAGCAGTGAAAGGGGCGGGACCGGGGAGCTGTTTTTT. This translates into CASSERGGTGELFF.